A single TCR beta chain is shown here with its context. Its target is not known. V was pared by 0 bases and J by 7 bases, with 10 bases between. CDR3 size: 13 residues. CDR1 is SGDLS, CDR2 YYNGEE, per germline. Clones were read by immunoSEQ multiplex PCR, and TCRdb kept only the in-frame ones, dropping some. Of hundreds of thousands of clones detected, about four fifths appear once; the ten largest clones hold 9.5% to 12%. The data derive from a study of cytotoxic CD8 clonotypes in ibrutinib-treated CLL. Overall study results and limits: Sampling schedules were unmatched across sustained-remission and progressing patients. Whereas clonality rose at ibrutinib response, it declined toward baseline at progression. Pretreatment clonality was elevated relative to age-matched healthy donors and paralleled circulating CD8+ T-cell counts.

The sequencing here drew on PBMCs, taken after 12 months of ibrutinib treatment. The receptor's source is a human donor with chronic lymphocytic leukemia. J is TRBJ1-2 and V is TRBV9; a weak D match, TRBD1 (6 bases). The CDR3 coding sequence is TGTGCCAGCAGCGTAGACGGGGGCGGTGGCTACACCTTC. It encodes CASSVDGGGGYTF. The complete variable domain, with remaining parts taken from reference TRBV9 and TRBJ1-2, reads DSGVTQTPKHLITATGQRVTLRCSPRSGDLSVYWYQQSLDQGLQFLIQYYNGEERAKGNILERFSAQQFPDLHSELNLSSLELGDSALYFCASSVDGGGGYTFGSGTRLTVV.